These 32 T cell receptor beta chains were sequenced from one sample in a study of cytomegalovirus exposure and HLA in healthy donors. PCR used 60 Vbeta primers and 13 Jbeta primers. The method was immunoSEQ multiplex PCR; TCRdb's version includes in-frame clones alone and lacks a portion of them. The table lists approximately 110,000 clones, about four fifths of them singletons, with approximately 1.3% in the top ten. Sequenced sample: PBMCs. All receptors come from a man between 25 and 39 years old in good health and CMV-seronegative.

The V gene is TRBV4-1, the J gene TRBJ1-2; D uncertain. The V gene's germline CDR1 is MGHRA and CDR2 YSYEKL. V was trimmed by 0 bases and J by 2 bases, leaving 10 bases between them. The CDR3 extends over 15 amino acids. The CDR3 here is CASSQEGALNYGYTF. Here the CDR3 DNA reads TGCGCCAGCAGCCAAGAAGGAGCTCTAAACTATGGCTACACCTTC.

This clone has just a few counts. The chain carries TRBV27 and TRBJ2-1; 8 nucleotides agree with TRBD2. V was clipped by 0 bases and J by 6 bases; unmatched bases: 10. The length of the CDR3 is 17 residues. Germline V gives CDR1 MNHEY, CDR2 SMNVEV (reference sequence). The CDR3 region has the DNA TGTGCCAGCAGTTTATCCACCCTCGGGAGGGCACCCAATGAGCAGTTCTTC. Translating gives CASSLSTLGRAPNEQFF.

V usage is TRBV11-3 and J usage is TRBJ2-2, with D unclear. The CDR3 is 13 residues long. The V and J ends lost 2 bases and 2 bases respectively, with 3 bases between them. Germline-derived CDR1 and CDR2 are SGHNT and YENEEA. The CDR3 nucleotides are TGTGCCAGCAGCTTACAAAACACCGGGGAGCTGTTTTTT. Translation: CASSLQNTGELFF.

This clone occurred a few times. The rearrangement joins TRBV11-2 to TRBJ1-4; 8 bases align to TRBD1. Unmatched junction bases numbered 0, after V lost 1 base and J lost 5 bases. Looked up from germline, CDR1 is SGHAT and CDR2 is FQNNGV. This CDR3 contains 14 residues. CDR3: CASSLGQGNEKLFF. For the CDR3, the DNA is TGTGCCAGCAGCTTAGGACAGGGGAATGAAAAACTGTTTTTT. The full variable domain, completed using reference TRBV11-2 and TRBJ1-4, is EAGVAQSPRYKIIEKRQSVAFWCNPISGHATLYWYQQILGQGPKLLIQFQNNGVVDDSQLPKDRFSAERLKGVDSTLKIQPAKLEDSAVYLCASSLGQGNEKLFFGSGTQLSVL.

The chain is built from TRBV2 and TRBJ1-4, with TRBD1 matching over 9 bases. The CDR3 has 14 residues. The germline gives CDR1 SNHLY, CDR2 FYNNEI. V dropped 6 bases and J dropped 4; count of bases not matched to a gene: 3. CDR3 residues: CASSRQGVNEKLFF. CDR3 nucleotides: TGTGCCAGCAGCAGACAGGGGGTTAATGAAAAACTGTTTTTT.

This clone has just one count. This sequence joins TRBV9 and TRBJ2-5, with a weak D call TRBD1 (6 bases). The V end was cut by 4 bases, the J end by 4 bases, with 17 bases between. The germline gives CDR1 SGDLS, CDR2 YYNGEE. The CDR3 covers 15 residues. This CDR3 is CASSPRGGTRETQYF. CDR3 bases: TGTGCCAGCAGCCCTCGAGGGGGTACTCGAGAGACCCAGTACTTC.

This chain connects TRBV5-5 to TRBJ1-3; D is unresolved. The ends were cut back, 3 bases at V and 4 bases at J, with 5 bases in the middle. This CDR3 contains 12 residues. The germline CDR1 and CDR2 sequences are SGHKS and YYEKEE (reference sequence). The CDR3 nucleotides are TGTGCCAGCAGCTCCAGAGGAAACACCATATATTTT. This codes for CASSSRGNTIYF.

This chain uses TRBV4-1 with TRBJ2-7; 8 bases agree with TRBD1. After removal of 5 bases from V and 0 bases from J, the junction contained 9 bases not matched to a gene. The CDR3 is 16 amino acids. From germline, CDR1 is MGHRA and CDR2 YSYEKL. The CDR3 nucleotides are TGCGCCAGCAGCACTATACAGGGGGTGCTCTCCTACGAGCAGTACTTC. Translated: CASSTIQGVLSYEQYF.

The chain employs TRBV19 and TRBJ2-2, with D possibly being TRBD2 (7 bases). This CDR3 has 16 amino acids. V was trimmed by 5 bases and J by 1 base, leaving 14 bases between them. Germline CDR1 reads LNHDA; CDR2 reads SQIVND (reference sequence). The CDR3 sequence: CASSSWGGLNTGELFF. The CDR3 coding sequence is TGTGCCAGTAGTTCGTGGGGGGGGCTGAACACCGGGGAGCTGTTTTTT. The whole variable domain, filled in from reference TRBV19 and TRBJ2-2, reads DGGITQSPKYLFRKEGQNVTLSCEQNLNHDAMYWYRQDPGQGLRLIYYSQIVNDFQKGDIAEGYSVSREKKESFPLTVTSAQKNPTAFYLCASSSWGGLNTGELFFGEGSRLTVL.

This clone was seen more than once but under ten times. The gene calls are TRBV6-1 and TRBJ1-5; the D gene is possibly TRBD1 (6 bases). CDR3 length: 17 amino acids. Trimming removed 0 bases at V and 6 bases at J, with 18 bases between. Germline V gene sequence: CDR1 MNHNS, CDR2 SASEGT. CDR3 sequence reads: CASSEAHRGAVFQPQHF. CDR3 in DNA: TGTGCCAGCAGTGAAGCGCATCGGGGGGCTGTCTTTCAGCCCCAGCATTTT.

The chain has TRBV15 and TRBJ2-3, with D hard to call. This CDR3 contains 14 residues. Germline CDR1 and CDR2: LNHNV and YYDKDF (reference sequence). Trimming left V 1 base short and J 6 bases short, with 11 bases between. The CDR3 sequence is CATSRVSRSDTQYF. CDR3 DNA sequence: TGTGCCACCAGCAGAGTTAGTCGTTCGGATACGCAGTATTTT.

As regards this clone: This sample includes further DNA sequences coding for the same CDR3. The chain has TRBV5-1 and TRBJ2-5; no reliable D call. The germline V and J ends were trimmed by 3 bases and 2 bases, with 2 bases remaining between them. The CDR3 runs 11 residues. Germline-derived CDR1 and CDR2 are SGHRS and YFSETQ. The CDR3 coding sequence is TGCGCCAGCAGCTCACAAGAGACCCAGTACTTC. As protein: CASSSQETQYF.

This clone was detected only a few times. The J gene is TRBJ1-2, the V gene TRBV7-9; perhaps TRBD1 as D (5 bases). V dropped 1 base and J dropped 1 base, with 13 bases sitting between them. From germline, CDR1 is SEHNR and CDR2 FQNEAQ (reference sequence). The CDR3 has 16 residues. CDR3 sequence reads: CASSLDDSVYNYGYTF. In DNA form, the CDR3 reads TGTGCCAGCAGCTTAGATGACAGTGTCTATAACTATGGCTACACCTTC.

The chain links TRBV6-6 to TRBJ2-7; 7 bases agree with TRBD2. The CDR3 runs to 13 residues. Germline CDR1 reads MNHNY; CDR2 reads SVGAGI (reference sequence). The ends lost 6 bases at V and 6 bases at J; junction bases unmatched: 8. CDR3 sequence reads: CASRNPAGFEQYF. The CDR3, as DNA: TGTGCCAGCAGGAACCCAGCGGGGTTCGAGCAGTACTTC.

The chain links TRBV6-6 to TRBJ1-1; D may be TRBD1 (6 bases). Germline CDR1 is MNHNY and CDR2 is SVGAGI (reference sequence). V lost 7 bases and J 5 bases, leaving 20 bases between the germline ends. The CDR3 loop spans 15 amino acids. CDR3 in DNA: TGTGCCAGCACCGAGACGGGGGGCCTCCGAACTGAAGCTTTCTTT. It encodes CASTETGGLRTEAFF.

V gene TRBV13 combines with J gene TRBJ1-1; possibly TRBD1 for D (5 bases). The germline CDR1 and CDR2 sequences are PRHDT and FYEKMQ (reference sequence). V lost 3 bases and J 0 bases, leaving 8 bases between the germline ends. The CDR3 covers 14 residues. CDR3 bases: TGTGCCAGCAGCTTTGGGGCCGTGAACACTGAAGCTTTCTTT. Residues: CASSFGAVNTEAFF.

A few counts support this clone. The chain carries TRBV10-1 and TRBJ1-1; D unclear. Trimming pared 3 bases from V and 4 bases from J, leaving 12 bases between. The germline CDR1 and CDR2 sequences are WNHNN and SYGVQD (reference sequence). The CDR3 extends over 14 amino acids. Written as DNA, the CDR3 is TGCGCCAGCAGTGAATCCGGGTTAGGCACTGAAGCTTTCTTT. This codes for CASSESGLGTEAFF.

This chain links TRBV19 with TRBJ2-7, with D hard to call. The CDR3 runs 12 residues. V shed 10 bases and J shed 6 bases, with 16 bases lying between them. Per the germline V gene, CDR1 is LNHDA and CDR2 is SQIVND (reference sequence). The CDR3 reads CATSPRFGEQYF. DNA of the CDR3: TGTGCCACTTCCCCCCGGTTCGGCGAGCAGTACTTC.

V is TRBV6-1 and J is TRBJ1-4, with D possibly TRBD1 on 5 matching bases. This CDR3 has 14 residues. The V end was cut by 3 bases, the J end by 6 bases, with 11 bases between. CDR1 and CDR2 from the germline V gene are MNHNS and SASEGT. CDR3 bases: TGTGCCAGCAGTGATCGGGGGTGGGATGAAAAACTGTTTTTT. Translation: CASSDRGWDEKLFF.

The chain has TRBV2 and TRBJ1-1, with D perhaps TRBD1 (6 bases). V lost 2 bases and J 1 base, leaving 11 bases between the germline ends. The germline V gene encodes CDR1 SNHLY and CDR2 FYNNEI. The CDR3 loop spans 15 amino acids. CDR3 loop: CASSEYIQGNTEAFF. CDR3 DNA sequence: TGTGCCAGCAGTGAATATATACAGGGGAACACTGAAGCTTTCTTT.

J is TRBJ2-7 and V is TRBV18, with D possibly being TRBD1 (5 bases). The CDR3 is 12 amino acids. Trimming stripped 7 bases from V and 6 bases from J, with 13 bases between. Germline CDR1 is KGHSH and CDR2 is LQKENI. CDR3 residues: CASCASGIEQYF. In DNA, the CDR3 is TGTGCCAGCTGCGCCTCAGGGATCGAGCAGTACTTC.

This chain uses TRBV11-2 with TRBJ2-7, with D possibly TRBD1 on 6 matching bases. Deletions cut 4 bases from V and 4 bases from J, with 20 bases between. Germline CDR1 reads SGHAT; CDR2 reads FQNNGV. CDR3 length equals 16 residues. CDR3 DNA sequence: TGTGCCAGCAGCTCTTCCCCCGGGACCAGGGGATACGAGCAGTACTTC. Translation gives CASSSSPGTRGYEQYF.

V gene TRBV4-1 combines with J gene TRBJ2-3; 9 positions agree with TRBD1. Losses at the gene ends were 1 base for V and 2 bases for J; bases not matched to a gene: 4. The germline V gene encodes CDR1 MGHRA and CDR2 YSYEKL. CDR3 size: 16 residues. The CDR3 spells CASSQGGTGNTDTQYF. CDR3 bases: TGCGCCAGCAGCCAAGGTGGGACAGGGAACACAGATACGCAGTATTTT.

The V call is TRBV28, the J call TRBJ2-7; 9 bases match TRBD1. The CDR3 is 15 residues long. Looked up from germline, CDR1 is MDHEN and CDR2 is SYDVKM. J gave up 4 bases and V 7 bases, and 11 bases lay outside the gene matches. The CDR3 region has the DNA TGTGCCAGCAAAGCCCCGGGACAGGGTTCTTACGAGCAGTACTTC. This gives the protein CASKAPGQGSYEQYF.

This chain uses TRBV19 with TRBJ2-3; no reliable D call. The CDR3 contains 14 residues. The germline gives CDR1 LNHDA, CDR2 SQIVND (reference sequence). Trimming took 3 bases from V and 2 from J, leaving 9 bases between them. The CDR3 nucleotides read TGTGCCAGTAGTATCGGTCATTTCACAGATACGCAGTATTTT. Amino acid sequence: CASSIGHFTDTQYF.

The J gene is TRBJ2-2, the V gene TRBV5-4, with D maybe TRBD2 (6 bases). CDR3 length: 14 residues. CDR1 is SGHNT, CDR2 YYREEE, per germline (reference sequence). V lost 7 bases, J lost 3 bases, and 13 bases lay in between. The CDR3 sequence is CASAGSSHTGELFF. In DNA form, the CDR3 reads TGTGCCAGCGCCGGGAGTAGTCACACCGGGGAGCTGTTTTTT.

The J gene is TRBJ1-4, the V gene TRBV11-2; D is undetermined. Trimming pared 0 bases from V and 8 bases from J, leaving 16 bases between. Germline V gene lookup returns CDR1 SGHAT and CDR2 FQNNGV. The length of the CDR3 is 16 residues. CDR3 amino acids: CASSLDGVRRGEKLFF. The CDR3 DNA reads TGTGCCAGCAGCTTAGACGGGGTCAGGAGAGGCGAAAAACTGTTTTTT.

V gene TRBV7-2 combines with J gene TRBJ2-5; 9 positions match TRBD1. Matching the DNA end better, TRBJ2-7 makes the J call doubtful. The CDR3 is 14 residues long. Germline V gives CDR1 SGHTA, CDR2 FQGNSA. CDR3 sequence (DNA): TGTGCCAGCAACCCCGGGACAGGGTTACACGAGCAGTACTTC. Translated: CASNPGTGLHEQYF.

V usage is TRBV19 and J usage is TRBJ2-7; TRBD1 is a possible D gene (6 bases). V was cut by 8 bases and J by 4 bases, with 15 bases left in between. Per the germline V gene, CDR1 is LNHDA and CDR2 is SQIVND (reference sequence). The CDR3 sequence is 13 residues long. CDR3 residues: CASAQGIGYEQYF. The CDR3 bases are TGTGCCAGTGCGCAGGGGATCGGATACGAGCAGTACTTC.

The chain carries TRBV4-3 and TRBJ1-2; D is perhaps TRBD1 (5 bases). The germline V and J ends were trimmed by 1 base and 4 bases, with 13 bases remaining between them. The CDR3 covers 15 residues. CDR1 LGHNA and CDR2 YSLEER come from the germline V gene. The CDR3 nucleotides are TGCGCCAGCAGCCAAGGATTAGGGCAGGGCTATGGCTACACCTTC. Translation gives CASSQGLGQGYGYTF.

The chain links TRBV15 to TRBJ2-5, with D possibly matching TRBD2 (6 bases). The CDR3 is 14 amino acids. From germline, CDR1 is LNHNV and CDR2 YYDKDF (reference sequence). V lost 6 bases, J lost 2 bases, and 13 bases lay in between. In DNA form, the CDR3 reads TGTGCCACCAGGAACGGGAGAAATCAAGAGACCCAGTACTTC. The encoded protein is CATRNGRNQETQYF.

The chain carries TRBV25-1 and TRBJ2-5, with 8 bases fitting TRBD1. V trimming: 4 bases; J trimming: 4 bases; junction bases outside the gene matches: 11. Germline V gene data show CDR1 as MGHDK and CDR2 as SYGVNS. This CDR3 has 16 amino acids. CDR3 coding DNA: TGTGCCAGCAGTGGCCCCGGACAGGGCTCGGGAGAGACCCAGTACTTC. Translated, it gives CASSGPGQGSGETQYF.